Listed below are T cell receptor beta chains from one sample, sequenced in a study of shared clonotypes between healthy human individuals. Assay used: immunoSEQ multiplex PCR; TCRdb lists only in-frame clones, some missing. Among 2 million to 3 million clones, 80% to 95% were seen once, and the ten largest hold roughly 0.39%. Source material: naive CD4+ T cells from PBMCs. These receptors all come from a man aged 18 to 35 in good health. Some clones in this sample may be carry-over from other donors' samples. Both conserved end residues are part of each CDR3. Fields, in order: J gene, D gene, clone size, V gene, CDR3 protein, CDR3 DNA. D genes are given only for firm matches. Rows may omit the clone size; those that give it use once, few, many or a size class.

>TRBJ2-5|.|once|TRBV4-3
CASSQVWGRVGQETQYF
TGCGCCAGCAGCCAAGTCTGGGGCAGGGTTGGACAAGAGACCCAGTACTTC
>TRBJ2-3|.|.|TRBV10-3
CAISGTDGGDTQYF
TGTGCCATCAGTGGGACAGATGGCGGAGATACGCAGTATTTT
>TRBJ2-7|TRBD2|.|TRBV25-1
CASTPRTSGRAYEQYF
TGTGCCAGCACTCCTCGCACTAGCGGGAGGGCCTACGAGCAGTACTTC
>TRBJ2-1|TRBD2|.|TRBV5-1
CASSPGTSATSSYNEQFF
TGCGCCAGCAGCCCGGGGACTAGCGCGACGAGCTCCTACAATGAGCAGTTCTTC
>TRBJ2-3|TRBD2|.|TRBV2
CASMGGSRADTQYF
TGTGCCAGCATGGGAGGGAGTCGTGCAGATACGCAGTATTTT
>TRBJ2-5|.|.|TRBV5-6
CASSRGTGETQYF
TGTGCCAGCAGCCGCGGGACGGGAGAGACCCAGTACTTC
>TRBJ1-1|.|.|TRBV5-1
CASSLARLGTEAFF
TGCGCCAGCTCACTGGCCAGACTGGGGACTGAAGCTTTCTTT
>TRBJ1-3|.|.|TRBV28
CASRRGPGNTIYF
TGTGCCAGCAGACGAGGGCCTGGAAACACCATATATTTT
>TRBJ1-2|.|.|TRBV7-9
CASSPSFYGYTF
TGTGCCAGCAGCCCCTCTTTCTATGGCTACACCTTC
>TRBJ1-5|.|.|TRBV28
CASSPLYQGNQPQHF
TGTGCCAGCAGTCCCCTATACCAGGGCAATCAGCCCCAGCATTTT
>TRBJ1-1|.|few|TRBV11-1
CASSWVLDTEAFF
TGTGCCAGCAGCTGGGTATTAGACACTGAAGCTTTCTTT
>TRBJ2-4|.|.|TRBV4-2
CASSELELNIQYF
TGTGCCAGCAGCGAATTAGAGTTAAACATTCAGTACTTC
>TRBJ1-1|TRBD1|.|TRBV28
CASSLWGDGTGDTEAFF
TGTGCCAGCAGTTTGTGGGGTGATGGGACAGGCGACACTGAAGCTTTCTTT
>TRBJ2-1|.|many|TRBV30
CAWARLGTPFF
TGTGCCTGGGCCAGGCTCGGGACCCCGTTCTTC
>TRBJ1-3|.|.|TRBV27
CASSLSSLSGNTIYF
TGTGCCAGCAGTTTATCTTCTTTATCCGGAAACACCATATATTTT
>TRBJ2-7|.|.|TRBV14
CASSQDPYTYEQYF
TGTGCCAGCAGCCAAGATCCCTACACGTACGAGCAGTACTTC
>TRBJ2-7|.|.|TRBV7-2
CASSLNRGGTSYEQYF
TGTGCCAGCAGCCTAAATAGGGGCGGGACCTCCTACGAGCAGTACTTC
>TRBJ1-1|TRBD1|.|TRBV4-2
CASSFTGGYTEAFF
TGTGCCAGCAGCTTCACAGGGGGGTACACTGAAGCTTTCTTT
>TRBJ2-1|TRBD2|.|TRBV7-2
CASSQKRSGTSGSGEQFF
TGTGCCAGCAGCCAAAAGCGGTCCGGGACTAGCGGGAGCGGTGAGCAGTTCTTC
>TRBJ2-5|.|.|TRBV11-1
CASSPPWGSIETQYF
TGTGCCAGCAGCCCACCGTGGGGTTCCATTGAGACCCAGTACTTC
>TRBJ2-1|TRBD2|.|TRBV5-1
CASSLGTSGYENEQFF
TGCGCCAGCAGTTTAGGGACTAGCGGGTACGAAAATGAGCAGTTCTTC
>TRBJ2-1|.|.|TRBV5-4
CASSFLASYNEQFF
TGTGCCAGCAGCTTTCTCGCCTCCTACAATGAGCAGTTCTTC
>TRBJ2-3|.|.|TRBV23-1
CASSRATGTDTQYF
TGCGCCAGCAGCCGGGCGACAGGAACAGATACGCAGTATTTT
>TRBJ2-2|TRBD1|.|TRBV28
CASNTGTANTGELFF
TGTGCCAGCAATACCGGGACAGCGAACACCGGGGAGCTGTTTTTT